The sequence of this T cell receptor (beta chain) was determined in a study of blood T cell repertoires in COVID-19. The wider study: COVID-19 samples from acute and convalescent phases originated in the United States, Italy and Spain. Sources were T cells, B-cell-depleted T cells, or PBMCs; the material itself was cDNA or gDNA.

V was pared by 3 bases and J by 3 bases, with 6 bases of the junction left unmatched. The CDR3 length is 15 residues. From germline, CDR1 is DFQATT and CDR2 SNEGSKA (reference sequence). As originally analysed: Nucleated cell counts were estimated from reference gene primer amplification. Here immunoSEQ multiplex PCR was the method, and the copy in TCRdb shows in-frame clones only, minus some. V, J and clone size are those of that table, while D and trimming were read from the DNA. The sample holds approximately 100,000 clones, around 82% seen once. This rearrangement joins TRBV20-1 to TRBJ2-2; 8 nucleotides match TRBD2. The specimen sequenced was peripheral blood. This sequence originates from a man aged 60 to 69 with acute or convalescent COVID-19. The CDR3 DNA reads as TGCAGTGCTAGTCCCCGGGGGGGGGACACCGGGGAGCTGTTTTTT. It yields the protein CSASPRGGDTGELFF.